This is a list of T cell receptor beta chains from one sample in a study of cytomegalovirus exposure and HLA in healthy donors. Assay: immunoSEQ multiplex PCR; the TCRdb copy retains only in-frame clones and omits some. Of about 120,000 clones in the sample, around 77% were seen once. The specimen was PBMCs. The receptors shown here come from a human donor in good health. Each CDR3 is given with its conserved first and last residue. A D gene is named only where the DNA matches it firmly.

d_gene: -; v_gene: TRBV6-4; j_gene: TRBJ1-2; CDR3aa: CASSDSGQPVGYTF
d_gene: TRBD2; v_gene: TRBV7-2; j_gene: TRBJ2-7; CDR3aa: CASSSLAGGVYEQYF
d_gene: TRBD2; v_gene: TRBV2; j_gene: TRBJ2-1; CDR3aa: CASSPGLAGVIEQFF
d_gene: TRBD1; v_gene: TRBV5-1; j_gene: TRBJ1-2; CDR3aa: CASSGGTGYGYGYTF
d_gene: TRBD1; v_gene: TRBV7-7; j_gene: TRBJ2-7; CDR3aa: CASSLGQGGSYEQYF
d_gene: -; v_gene: TRBV5-1; j_gene: TRBJ1-1; CDR3aa: CASSLNPGQNTEAFF
d_gene: TRBD1; v_gene: TRBV10-3; j_gene: TRBJ2-2; CDR3aa: CAISESNRGRTGELFF
d_gene: TRBD2; v_gene: TRBV11-2; j_gene: TRBJ2-7; CDR3aa: CASSLVGTNPYEQYF
d_gene: TRBD1; v_gene: TRBV4-1; j_gene: TRBJ1-1; CDR3aa: CASSQPWTGKNTEAFF
d_gene: TRBD1; v_gene: TRBV28; j_gene: TRBJ1-5; CDR3aa: CASSFRDRVVQPQHF
d_gene: -; v_gene: TRBV2; j_gene: TRBJ1-5; CDR3aa: CASSEERGTGEPQHF
d_gene: TRBD2; v_gene: TRBV5-1; j_gene: TRBJ2-3; CDR3aa: CASSLAVAGGSTDTQYF
d_gene: -; v_gene: TRBV21-1; j_gene: TRBJ2-7; CDR3aa: CASSNGTSGRLLYEQYF